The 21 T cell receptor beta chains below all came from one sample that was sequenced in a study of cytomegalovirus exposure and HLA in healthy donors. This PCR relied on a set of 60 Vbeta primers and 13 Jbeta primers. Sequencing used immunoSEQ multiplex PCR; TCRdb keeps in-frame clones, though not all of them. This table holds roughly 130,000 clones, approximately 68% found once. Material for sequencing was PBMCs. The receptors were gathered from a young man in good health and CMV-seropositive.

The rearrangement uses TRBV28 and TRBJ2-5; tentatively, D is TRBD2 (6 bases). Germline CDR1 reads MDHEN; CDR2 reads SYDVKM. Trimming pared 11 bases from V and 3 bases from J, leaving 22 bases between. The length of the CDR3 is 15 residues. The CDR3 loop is CASHEREWGKETQYF. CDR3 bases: TGTGCCTCCCACGAACGGGAGTGGGGGAAAGAGACCCAGTACTTC.

CDR3 DNA sequence: TGTGCCAGCAGCTTTGGACTAGCGGGATCCTACGAGCAGTACTTC. It specifies CASSFGLAGSYEQYF. The chain has TRBV7-8 and TRBJ2-7, with TRBD2 matching 12 bases. With 3 bases clipped from V and 1 base from J, the junction kept 1 base outside the gene matches. Germline V gene lookup returns CDR1 SGHVS and CDR2 FQNEAQ. This CDR3 has 15 residues. Based on the CDR3 plus reference TRBV7-8 and TRBJ2-7, the full variable domain is GAGVSQSPRYKVAKRGQDVALRCDPISGHVSLFWYQQALGQGPEFLTYFQNEAQLDKSGLPSDRFFAERPEGSVSTLKIQRTQQEDSAVYLCASSFGLAGSYEQYFGPGTRLTVT.

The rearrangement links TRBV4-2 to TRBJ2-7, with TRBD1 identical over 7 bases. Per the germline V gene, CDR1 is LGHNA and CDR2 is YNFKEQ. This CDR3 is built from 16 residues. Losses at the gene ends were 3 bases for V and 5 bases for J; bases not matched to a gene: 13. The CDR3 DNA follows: TGTGCCAGCAGCCAGAGAGCCGGGACAGTTGGGGACGAGCAGTACTTC. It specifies CASSQRAGTVGDEQYF.

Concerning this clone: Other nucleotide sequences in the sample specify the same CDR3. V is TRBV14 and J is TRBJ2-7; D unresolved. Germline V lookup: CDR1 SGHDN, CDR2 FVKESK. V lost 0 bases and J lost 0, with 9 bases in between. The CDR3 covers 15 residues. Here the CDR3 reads CASSQDPESSYEQYF. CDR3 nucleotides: TGTGCCAGCAGCCAAGATCCGGAGAGCTCCTACGAGCAGTACTTC.

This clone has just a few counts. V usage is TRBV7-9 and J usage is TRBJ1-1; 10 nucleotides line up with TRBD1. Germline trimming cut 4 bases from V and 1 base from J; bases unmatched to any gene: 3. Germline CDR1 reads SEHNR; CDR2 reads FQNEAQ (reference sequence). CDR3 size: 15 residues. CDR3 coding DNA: TGTGCCAGCAGCTCCGACAGGGGGCCGAACACTGAAGCTTTCTTT. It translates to CASSSDRGPNTEAFF.

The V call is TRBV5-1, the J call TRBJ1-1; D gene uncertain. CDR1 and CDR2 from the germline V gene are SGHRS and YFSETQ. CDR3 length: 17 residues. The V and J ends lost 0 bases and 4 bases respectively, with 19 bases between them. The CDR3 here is CASSLAPIGRGSTEAFF. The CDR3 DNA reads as TGCGCCAGCAGCTTGGCCCCGATAGGAAGAGGGAGCACTGAAGCTTTCTTT.

As DNA, the CDR3 is TGCGCCAGCAGCTTCGCTTCCAGCGGCCTTGACAATGAGCAGTTCTTC. Translated: CASSFASSGLDNEQFF. The chain uses TRBV5-1 and TRBJ2-1; D might be TRBD2 (5 bases). Germline CDR1 SGHRS, CDR2 YFSETQ. This CDR3 comprises 16 residues. The V end was cut by 2 bases, the J end by 5 bases, with 17 bases between.

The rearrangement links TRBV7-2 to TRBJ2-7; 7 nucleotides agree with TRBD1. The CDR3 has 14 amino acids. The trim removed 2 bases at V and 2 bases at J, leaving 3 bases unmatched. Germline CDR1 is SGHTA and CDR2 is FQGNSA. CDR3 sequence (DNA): TGTGCCAGCAGCTTACGGACAGGAGCCTACGAGCAGTACTTC. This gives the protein CASSLRTGAYEQYF.

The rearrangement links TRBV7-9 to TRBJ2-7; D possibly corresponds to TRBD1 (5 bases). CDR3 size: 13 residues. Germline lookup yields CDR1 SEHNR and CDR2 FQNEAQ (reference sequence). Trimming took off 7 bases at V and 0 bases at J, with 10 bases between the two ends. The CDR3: CASNDRSSYEQYF. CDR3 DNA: TGTGCCAGCAACGACAGAAGCTCCTACGAGCAGTACTTC.

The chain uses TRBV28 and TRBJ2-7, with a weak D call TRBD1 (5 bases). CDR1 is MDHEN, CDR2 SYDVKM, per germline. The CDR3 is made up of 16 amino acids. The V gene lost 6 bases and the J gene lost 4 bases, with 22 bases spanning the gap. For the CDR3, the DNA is TGTGCCAGCAGGTCCAGCTGGACAAGGGGCCCGTACGAGCAGTACTTC. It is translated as CASRSSWTRGPYEQYF.

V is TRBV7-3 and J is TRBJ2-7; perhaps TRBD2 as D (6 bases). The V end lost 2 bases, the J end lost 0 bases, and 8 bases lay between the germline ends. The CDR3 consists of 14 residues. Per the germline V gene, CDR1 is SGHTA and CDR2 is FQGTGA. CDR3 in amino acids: CASSLAGNSYEQYF. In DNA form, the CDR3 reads TGTGCCAGCAGCTTAGCGGGGAACTCCTACGAGCAGTACTTC.

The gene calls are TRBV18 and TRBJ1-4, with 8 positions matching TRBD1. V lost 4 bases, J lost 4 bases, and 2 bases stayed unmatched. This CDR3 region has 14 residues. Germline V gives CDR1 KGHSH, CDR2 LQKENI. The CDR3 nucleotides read TGTGCCAGCTCACTGGACAGGGTTAATGAAAAACTGTTTTTT. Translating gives CASSLDRVNEKLFF. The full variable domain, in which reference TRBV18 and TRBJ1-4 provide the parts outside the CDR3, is NAGVMQNPRHLVRRRGQEARLRCSPMKGHSHVYWYRQLPEEGLKFMVYLQKENIIDESGMPKERFSAEFPKEGPSILRIQQVVRGDSAAYFCASSLDRVNEKLFFGSGTQLSVL.

CDR3 region: CASREAASSTDTQYF. In nucleotides, the CDR3 is TGCGCCAGCAGGGAGGCAGCCTCTAGCACAGATACGCAGTATTTT. The chain employs TRBV5-1 and TRBJ2-3; tentative D call: TRBD2 (5 bases). The CDR3 runs 15 residues. CDR1 and CDR2 from the germline V gene are SGHRS and YFSETQ. V was cut by 5 bases and J by 0 bases, with 13 bases left in between. The whole variable domain, remainder taken from reference TRBV5-1 and TRBJ2-3, is KAGVTQTPRYLIKTRGQQVTLSCSPISGHRSVSWYQQTPGQGLQFLFEYFSETQRNKGNFPGRFSGRQFSNSRSEMNVSTLELGDSALYLCASREAASSTDTQYFGPGTRLTVL.

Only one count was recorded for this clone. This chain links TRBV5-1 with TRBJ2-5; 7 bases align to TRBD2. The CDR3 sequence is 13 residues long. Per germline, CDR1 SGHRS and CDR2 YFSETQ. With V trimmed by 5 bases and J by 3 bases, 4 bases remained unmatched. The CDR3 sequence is CASRLAKEETQYF. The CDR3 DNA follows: TGCGCCAGCAGACTAGCGAAGGAAGAGACCCAGTACTTC.

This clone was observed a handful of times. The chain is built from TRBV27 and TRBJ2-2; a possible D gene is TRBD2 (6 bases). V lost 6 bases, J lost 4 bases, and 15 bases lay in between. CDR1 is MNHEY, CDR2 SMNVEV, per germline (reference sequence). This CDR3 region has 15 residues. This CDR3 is CASRSTRTSTGELFF. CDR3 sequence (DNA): TGTGCCAGCAGATCGACTAGAACCAGCACCGGGGAGCTGTTTTTT.

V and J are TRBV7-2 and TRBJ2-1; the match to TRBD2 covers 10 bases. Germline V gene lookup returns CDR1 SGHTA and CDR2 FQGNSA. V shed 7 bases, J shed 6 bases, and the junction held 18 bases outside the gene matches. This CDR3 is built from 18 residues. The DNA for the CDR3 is TGTGCCAGCACTTCCCTAGGATCCCCGGGACTAGCGTTCAATGAGCAGTTCTTC. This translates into CASTSLGSPGLAFNEQFF.

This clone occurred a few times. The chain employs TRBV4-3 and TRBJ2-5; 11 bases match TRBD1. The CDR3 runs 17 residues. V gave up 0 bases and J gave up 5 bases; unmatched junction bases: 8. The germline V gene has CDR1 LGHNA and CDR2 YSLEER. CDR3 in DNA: TGCGCCAGCAGCCAAGACGACGGACAGGGGGCAGATGAGACCCAGTACTTC. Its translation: CASSQDDGQGADETQYF.

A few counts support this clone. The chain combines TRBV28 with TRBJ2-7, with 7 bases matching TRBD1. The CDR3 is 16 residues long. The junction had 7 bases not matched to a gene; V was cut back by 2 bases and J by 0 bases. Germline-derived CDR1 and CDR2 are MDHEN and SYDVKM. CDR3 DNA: TGTGCCAGCAGTTTACTCGACAGGGCGTACTCCTACGAGCAGTACTTC. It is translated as CASSLLDRAYSYEQYF.

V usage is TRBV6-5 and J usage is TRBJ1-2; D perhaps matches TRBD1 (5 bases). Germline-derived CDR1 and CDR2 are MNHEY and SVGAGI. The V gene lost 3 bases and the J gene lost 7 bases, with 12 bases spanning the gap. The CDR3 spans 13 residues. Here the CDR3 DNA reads TGTGCCAGCAGTTATGACAGCCTCCGTGGCTACACCTTC. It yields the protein CASSYDSLRGYTF.

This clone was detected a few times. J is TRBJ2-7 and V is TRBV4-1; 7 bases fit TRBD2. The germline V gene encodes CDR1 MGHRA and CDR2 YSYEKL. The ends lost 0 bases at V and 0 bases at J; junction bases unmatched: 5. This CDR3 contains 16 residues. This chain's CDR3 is CASSQETPGGSYEQYF. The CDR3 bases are TGCGCCAGCAGCCAAGAGACGCCGGGAGGCTCCTACGAGCAGTACTTC.

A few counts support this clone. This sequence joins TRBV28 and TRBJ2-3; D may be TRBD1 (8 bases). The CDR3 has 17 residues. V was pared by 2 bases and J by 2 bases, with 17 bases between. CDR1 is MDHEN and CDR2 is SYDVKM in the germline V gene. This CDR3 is CASSLGQGAGATDTQYF. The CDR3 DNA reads TGTGCCAGCAGTTTAGGTCAGGGGGCGGGGGCCACAGATACGCAGTATTTT.